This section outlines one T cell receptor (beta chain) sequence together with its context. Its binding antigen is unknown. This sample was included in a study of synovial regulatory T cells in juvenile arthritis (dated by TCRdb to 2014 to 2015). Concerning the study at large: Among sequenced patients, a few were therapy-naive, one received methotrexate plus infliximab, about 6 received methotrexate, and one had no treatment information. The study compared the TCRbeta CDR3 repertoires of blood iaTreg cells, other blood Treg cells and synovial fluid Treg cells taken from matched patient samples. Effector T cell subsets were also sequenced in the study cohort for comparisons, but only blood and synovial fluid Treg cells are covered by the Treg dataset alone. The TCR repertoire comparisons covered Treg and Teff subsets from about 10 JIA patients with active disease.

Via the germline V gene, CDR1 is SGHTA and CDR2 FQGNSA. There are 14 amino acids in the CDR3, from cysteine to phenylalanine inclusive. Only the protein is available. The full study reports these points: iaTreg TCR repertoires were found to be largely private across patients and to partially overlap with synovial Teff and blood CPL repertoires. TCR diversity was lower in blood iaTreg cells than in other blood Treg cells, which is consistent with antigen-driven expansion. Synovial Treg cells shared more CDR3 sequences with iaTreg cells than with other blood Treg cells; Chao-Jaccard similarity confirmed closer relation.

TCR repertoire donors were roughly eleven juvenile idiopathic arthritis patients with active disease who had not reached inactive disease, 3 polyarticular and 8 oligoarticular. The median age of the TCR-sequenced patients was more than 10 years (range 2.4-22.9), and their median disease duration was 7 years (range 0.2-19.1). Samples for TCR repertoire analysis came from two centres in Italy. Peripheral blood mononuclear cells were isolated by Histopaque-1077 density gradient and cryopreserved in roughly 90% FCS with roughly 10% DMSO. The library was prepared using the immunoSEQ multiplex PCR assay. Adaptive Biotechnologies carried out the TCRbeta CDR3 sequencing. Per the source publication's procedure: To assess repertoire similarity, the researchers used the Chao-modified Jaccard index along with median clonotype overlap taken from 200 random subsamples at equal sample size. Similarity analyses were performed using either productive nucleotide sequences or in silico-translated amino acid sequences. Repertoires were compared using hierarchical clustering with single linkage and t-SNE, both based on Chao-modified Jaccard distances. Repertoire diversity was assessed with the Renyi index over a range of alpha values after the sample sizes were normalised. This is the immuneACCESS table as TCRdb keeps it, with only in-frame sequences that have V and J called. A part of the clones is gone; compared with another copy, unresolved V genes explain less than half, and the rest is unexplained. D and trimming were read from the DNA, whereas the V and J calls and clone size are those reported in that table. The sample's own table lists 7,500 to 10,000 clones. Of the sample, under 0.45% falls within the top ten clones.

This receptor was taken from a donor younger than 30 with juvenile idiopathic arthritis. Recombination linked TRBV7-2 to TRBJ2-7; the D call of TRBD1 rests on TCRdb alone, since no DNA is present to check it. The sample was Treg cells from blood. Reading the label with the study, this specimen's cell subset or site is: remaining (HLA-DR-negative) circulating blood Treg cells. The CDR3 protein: CASSLGQGAYEQYF.